These 24 T cell receptor beta chains were all obtained from the same sample, sequenced in a study of long-term antiretroviral therapy in people with HIV. It was version v3.0 of the immunoSEQ assay that was run at survey level. Data came from immunoSEQ multiplex PCR; TCRdb stores just in-frame clones and leaves some out. The data show around 13,000 clones, with about 74% seen just once and approximately 20% held by the top ten. The source was unsorted PBMCs, collected 0.5 years before starting antiretroviral therapy. The origin of the receptors is a woman aged 40 to 49 with HIV.

The sample holds one count of this clone. The V and J genes are TRBV5-1 and TRBJ2-3; the D gene is possibly TRBD2 (5 bases). CDR3 size: 16 residues. V lost 0 bases and J 0 bases, leaving 11 bases between the germline ends. In germline, CDR1 is SGHRS, CDR2 YFSETQ. CDR3 residues: CASSLGGLTSTDTQYF. In DNA form, the CDR3 reads TGCGCCAGCAGCTTGGGCGGGCTTACTAGCACAGATACGCAGTATTTT.

This clone was found a few times. V is TRBV10-1 and J is TRBJ1-2; possible D gene TRBD1, 6 bases. This CDR3 contains 13 residues. Trimming pared 8 bases from V and 5 bases from J, leaving 15 bases between. Germline CDR1 and CDR2: WNHNN and SYGVQD (reference sequence). This chain's CDR3 is CASPTGKRYGYTF. The CDR3 DNA is TGCGCCAGCCCTACAGGGAAAAGGTATGGCTACACCTTC.

The table lists this clone with a few counts. The gene calls are TRBV18 and TRBJ1-1; D call uncertain. The CDR3 extends over 14 amino acids. Germline V gives CDR1 KGHSH, CDR2 LQKENI. Trimming stripped 1 base from V and 2 bases from J, with 8 bases between. CDR3 amino acids: CASSPLGSNTEAFF. The CDR3 nucleotides are TGTGCCAGCTCACCACTGGGGAGCAACACTGAAGCTTTCTTT.

The chain combines TRBV5-1 with TRBJ1-1, with D maybe TRBD1 (5 bases). The CDR3 contains 14 residues. Trimming shortened V by 0 bases and J by 4 bases, and 10 bases separated the two germline ends. The germline V gene has CDR1 SGHRS and CDR2 YFSETQ. The CDR3 protein is CASSLDRRGTEAFF. DNA for the CDR3: TGCGCCAGCAGCTTGGACAGGAGGGGCACTGAAGCTTTCTTT.

CDR3 amino acids: CASSLGQGARETQYF. The CDR3 region has the DNA TGTGCCAGCAGTTTGGGACAGGGGGCGCGGGAGACCCAGTACTTC. The rearrangement joins TRBV27 to TRBJ2-5, with TRBD1 matching 12 bases. The CDR3 runs to 15 residues. The germline V gene encodes CDR1 MNHEY and CDR2 SMNVEV (reference sequence). The junction had 4 bases not matched to a gene; V was cut back by 3 bases and J by 5 bases.

The gene calls are TRBV5-4 and TRBJ2-2, with 15 bases that match TRBD2. From germline, CDR1 is SGHNT and CDR2 YYREEE (reference sequence). The CDR3 length is 17 residues. Unmatched junction bases numbered 8, after V lost 4 bases and J lost 7 bases. The CDR3 loop is CASSLGLAGGRGGELFF. The CDR3 nucleotides read TGTGCCAGCAGCCTGGGACTAGCGGGAGGCAGGGGCGGGGAGCTGTTTTTT.

V gene TRBV5-1 combines with J gene TRBJ1-1; TRBD1 is a possible D gene (6 bases). CDR3 length: 13 residues. V was clipped by 0 bases and J by 6 bases, with 9 bases between them. The germline V gene encodes CDR1 SGHRS and CDR2 YFSETQ. CDR3 amino acids: CASSLAQGPEAFF. CDR3 nucleotide sequence: TGCGCCAGCAGCTTGGCACAGGGACCTGAAGCTTTCTTT.

The V call is TRBV12-5, the J call TRBJ2-2, with TRBD2 matching over 9 bases. Germline V gene sequence: CDR1 LGHNT, CDR2 FRNRAP. V lost 3 bases, J lost 5 bases, and 7 bases stayed unmatched. There are 16 residues in the CDR3. The CDR3 sequence: CASGFPGGGGTGELFF. The CDR3 DNA is TGTGCTAGTGGTTTCCCTGGCGGGGGGGGTACCGGGGAGCTGTTTTTT.

This clone came up once. The V call is TRBV4-1, the J call TRBJ1-5, with D possibly TRBD1 on 5 matching bases. The CDR3 sequence is 15 residues long. Between the trimmed V and J ends, which lost 0 bases and 6 bases, there was a span of 12 bases. CDR1 is MGHRA and CDR2 is YSYEKL in the germline V gene. The CDR3 coding sequence is TGCGCCAGCAGCCAAGATCGCGGGGGGAGTCAGCCCCAGCATTTT. This translates into CASSQDRGGSQPQHF.

The V call is TRBV2, the J call TRBJ1-2, with a weak D call TRBD1 (6 bases). Between the trimmed V and J ends, which lost 5 bases and 4 bases, there was a span of 14 bases. The CDR3 consists of 14 residues. Germline CDR1 SNHLY, CDR2 FYNNEI. CDR3 residues: CASSWGRLSYGYTF. Written as DNA, the CDR3 is TGTGCCAGCAGTTGGGGGCGCTTGAGCTATGGCTACACCTTC.

The rearrangement joins TRBV4-1 to TRBJ1-1; D ambiguous. The CDR3 consists of 16 residues. From germline, CDR1 is MGHRA and CDR2 YSYEKL. V was cut by 3 bases and J by 4 bases, with 18 bases left in between. The CDR3 sequence: CASSHPMMGSGTEAFF. CDR3 in DNA: TGCGCCAGCAGCCACCCAATGATGGGGTCGGGCACTGAAGCTTTCTTT.

Sample share makes this clone medium-sized. This chain connects TRBV7-9 to TRBJ1-2; tentatively, D is TRBD1 (6 bases). The V gene's germline CDR1 is SEHNR and CDR2 FQNEAQ (reference sequence). The V end was cut by 3 bases, the J end by 8 bases, with 19 bases between. This CDR3 has 15 amino acids. CDR3 nucleotides: TGTGCCAGCAGCTTGGGGGCGAGGGATTGGAAGGGCTACACCTTC. It is translated as CASSLGARDWKGYTF.

Remarks on this clone: One end of the junction is discordant with germline, which a read error may explain. V usage is TRBV7-9 and J usage is TRBJ2-7; D possibly corresponds to TRBD1 (6 bases). The germline V gene has CDR1 SEHNR and CDR2 FQNEAQ (reference sequence). The CDR3 extends over 15 amino acids. Here the CDR3 reads CASSQVQGGTYEQYF. Here the CDR3 DNA reads TGCGCCAGCAGCCAAGTTCAAGGGGGTACCTACGAGCAGTACTTC.

The chain combines TRBV9 with TRBJ2-3; no clear D gene. V was trimmed by 0 bases and J by 5 bases, leaving 1 base between them. The CDR3 consists of 11 residues. Germline assignment: CDR1 SGDLS and CDR2 YYNGEE. CDR3 sequence reads: CASSVGDTQYF. The CDR3 nucleotides are TGTGCCAGCAGCGTAGGAGATACGCAGTATTTT.

The chain has TRBV15 and TRBJ1-3; D is undetermined. V was shortened by 4 bases and J by 0 bases, with 7 bases between the two germline ends. The CDR3 runs to 14 residues. CDR1 is LNHNV, CDR2 YYDKDF, per germline (reference sequence). The CDR3 DNA reads as TGTGCCACCAGCAACGGGATCTCTGGAAACACCATATATTTT. Translation: CATSNGISGNTIYF.

This chain connects TRBV5-1 to TRBJ1-2, with D possibly being TRBD1 (6 bases). The length of the CDR3 is 16 residues. Germline V CDR1 and CDR2: SGHRS, YFSETQ. Trimming stripped 0 bases from V and 5 bases from J, with 17 bases between. The CDR3, as DNA: TGCGCCAGCAGCTTGGGCGGGGGCTCCCTCGATTATGGCTACACCTTC. It translates to CASSLGGGSLDYGYTF.

The gene calls are TRBV2 and TRBJ2-1; D might be TRBD1 or TRBD2, each matching 5 bases. The CDR3 sequence is 12 residues long. Deletions cut 7 bases from V and 8 bases from J, with 12 bases between. The germline V gene has CDR1 SNHLY and CDR2 FYNNEI. For the CDR3, the DNA is TGTGCCAGCAAGAGGGGATCAGATGAGCAGTTCTTC. Translating it yields CASKRGSDEQFF.

This clone was counted only a few times. The chain uses TRBV15 and TRBJ1-2, with 11 bases fitting TRBD1. The CDR3 totals 16 residues. V was pared by 4 bases and J by 2 bases, with 6 bases of the junction left unmatched. The germline V gene has CDR1 LNHNV and CDR2 YYDKDF (reference sequence). CDR3 bases: TGTGCCACCAGCAAGTCCCGGACAGGGGGCAACTATGGCTACACCTTC. Protein product: CATSKSRTGGNYGYTF.

The chain carries TRBV5-6 and TRBJ1-2; D gene uncertain. The germline CDR1 and CDR2 sequences are SGHDT and YYEEEE. The CDR3 sequence is 14 residues long. V was cut by 0 bases and J by 1 base, with 7 bases left in between. As DNA, the CDR3 is TGTGCCAGCAGCTTGGTTGCAAGTAACTATGGCTACACCTTC. Its protein product is CASSLVASNYGYTF.

CDR3 sequence (DNA): TGTGCCAGCAGCTTTGCAGCGGGGGCAGCTGAGGAGCAGTACTTC. It yields the protein CASSFAAGAAEEQYF. The J gene is TRBJ2-7, the V gene TRBV7-2, with TRBD2 matching over 8 bases. Trimming cost V 3 bases and J 7 bases; bases outside gene matches: 11. The CDR3 is made up of 15 amino acids. The V gene's germline CDR1 is SGHTA and CDR2 FQGNSA.

The chain uses TRBV6-1 and TRBJ1-2, with D maybe TRBD1 (6 bases). Germline CDR1 MNHNS, CDR2 SASEGT. CDR3 length: 15 amino acids. Deletions cut 6 bases from V and 5 bases from J, with 19 bases between. DNA of the CDR3: TGTGCCAGCAGCCTTTCTCCTACAGGGAGGTATGGCTACACCTTC. Its protein product is CASSLSPTGRYGYTF.

This sequence joins TRBV30 and TRBJ1-5; tentatively, D is TRBD1 (6 bases). Trimming left V 2 bases short and J 0 bases short, with 17 bases between. From germline, CDR1 is GTSNPN and CDR2 SVGIG (reference sequence). The CDR3 is made up of 17 amino acids. The CDR3 reads CAWSFPDSQFSNQPQHF. The CDR3 DNA follows: TGTGCCTGGAGTTTCCCGGACAGCCAATTTAGCAATCAGCCCCAGCATTTT. The variable domain in full, completed from reference TRBV30 and TRBJ1-5, reads SQTIHQWPATLVQPVGSPLSLECTVEGTSNPNLYWYRQAAGRGLQLLFYSVGIGQISSEVPQNLSASRPQDRQFILSSKKLLLSDSGFYLCAWSFPDSQFSNQPQHFGDGTRLSIL.

This clone was counted between two and nine times. CDR3 residues: CASSLIEYEQYF. The CDR3 coding sequence is TGTGCCAGCAGCTTAATAGAGTACGAGCAGTACTTC. This chain uses TRBV7-2 with TRBJ2-7; D ambiguous. Trimming took 2 bases from V and 4 from J, leaving 6 bases between them. CDR1 and CDR2 from the germline V gene are SGHTA and FQGNSA. The CDR3 has 12 amino acids.

The V gene is TRBV29-1, the J gene TRBJ1-1; 7 bases are shared with TRBD1. The CDR3 extends over 13 amino acids. CDR1 and CDR2 (germline): SQVTM, ANQGSEA. The V and J ends lost 5 bases and 3 bases, in that order; junction bases with no gene match: 6. The CDR3: CSVPGQKDTEAFF. The CDR3 DNA follows: TGCAGCGTTCCGGGACAGAAGGACACTGAAGCTTTCTTT.